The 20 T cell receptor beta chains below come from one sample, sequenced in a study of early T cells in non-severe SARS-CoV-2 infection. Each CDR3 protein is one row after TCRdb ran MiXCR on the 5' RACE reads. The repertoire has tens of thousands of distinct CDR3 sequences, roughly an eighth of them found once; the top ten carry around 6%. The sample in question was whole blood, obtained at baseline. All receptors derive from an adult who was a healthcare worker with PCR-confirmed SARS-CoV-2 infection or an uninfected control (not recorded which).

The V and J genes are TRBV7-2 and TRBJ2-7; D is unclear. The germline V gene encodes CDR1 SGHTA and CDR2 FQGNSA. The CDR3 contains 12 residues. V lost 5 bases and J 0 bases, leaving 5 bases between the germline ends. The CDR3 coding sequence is TGTGCCAGCAGCCAAGGCTCCTACGAGCAGTACTTC. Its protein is CASSQGSYEQYF.

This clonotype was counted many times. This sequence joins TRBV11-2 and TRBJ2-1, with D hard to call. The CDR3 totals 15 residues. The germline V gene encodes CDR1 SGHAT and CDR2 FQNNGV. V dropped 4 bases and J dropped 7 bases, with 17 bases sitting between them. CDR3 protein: CASSSTGGFLNEQFF. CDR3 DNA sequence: TGTGCCAGCAGCTCCACCGGTGGTTTCTTGAATGAGCAGTTCTTC.

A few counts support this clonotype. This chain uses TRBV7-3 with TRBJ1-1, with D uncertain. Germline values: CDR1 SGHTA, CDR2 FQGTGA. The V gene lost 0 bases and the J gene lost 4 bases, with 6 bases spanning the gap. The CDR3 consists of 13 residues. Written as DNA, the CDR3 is TGTGCCAGCAGCTTAACAGTTCTCACTGAAGCTTTCTTT. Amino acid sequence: CASSLTVLTEAFF.

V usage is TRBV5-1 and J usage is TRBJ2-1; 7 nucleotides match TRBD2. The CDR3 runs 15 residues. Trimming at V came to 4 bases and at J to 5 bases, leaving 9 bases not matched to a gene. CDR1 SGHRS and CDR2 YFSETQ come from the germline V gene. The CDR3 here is CASSMGGRGNNEQFF. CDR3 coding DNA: TGCGCCAGCAGCATGGGAGGGCGAGGGAACAATGAGCAGTTCTTC.

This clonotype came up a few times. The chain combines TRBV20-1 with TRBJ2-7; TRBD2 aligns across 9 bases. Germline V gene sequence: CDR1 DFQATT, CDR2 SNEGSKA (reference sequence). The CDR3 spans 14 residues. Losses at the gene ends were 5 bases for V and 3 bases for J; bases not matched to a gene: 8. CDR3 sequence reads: CSALGASGNYEQYF. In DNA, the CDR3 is TGCAGTGCTCTCGGGGCTAGCGGGAACTACGAGCAGTACTTC.

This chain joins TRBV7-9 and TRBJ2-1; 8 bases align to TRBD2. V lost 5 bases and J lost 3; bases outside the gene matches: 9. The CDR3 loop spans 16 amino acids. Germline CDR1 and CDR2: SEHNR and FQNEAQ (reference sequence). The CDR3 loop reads CASSPPHSGIYNEQFF. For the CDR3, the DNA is TGTGCCAGCAGCCCCCCCCATAGCGGGATCTACAATGAGCAGTTCTTC.

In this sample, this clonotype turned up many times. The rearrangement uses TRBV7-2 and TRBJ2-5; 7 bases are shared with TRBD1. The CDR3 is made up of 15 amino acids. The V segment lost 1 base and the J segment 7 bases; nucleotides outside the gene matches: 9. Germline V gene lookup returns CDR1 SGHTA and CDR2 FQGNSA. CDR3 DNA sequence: TGTGCCAGCAGCTTAGTTTGGACCCCAGGGGGGACCCAGTACTTC. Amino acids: CASSLVWTPGGTQYF.

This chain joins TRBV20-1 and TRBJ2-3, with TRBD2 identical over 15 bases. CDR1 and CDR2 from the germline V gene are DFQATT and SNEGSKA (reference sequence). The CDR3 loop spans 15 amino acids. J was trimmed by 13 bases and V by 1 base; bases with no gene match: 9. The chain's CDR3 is CSARVRGLAGGPEYF. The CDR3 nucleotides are TGCAGTGCTAGAGTCCGCGGACTAGCGGGGGGGCCGGAGTATTTT.

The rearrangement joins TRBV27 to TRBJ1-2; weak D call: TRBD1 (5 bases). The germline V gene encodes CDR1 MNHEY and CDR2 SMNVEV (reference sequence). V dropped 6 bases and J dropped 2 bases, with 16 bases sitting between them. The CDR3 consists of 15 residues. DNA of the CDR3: TGTGCCAGCAGCGAACGACAGATTCCGAACTATGGCTACACCTTC. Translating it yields CASSERQIPNYGYTF.

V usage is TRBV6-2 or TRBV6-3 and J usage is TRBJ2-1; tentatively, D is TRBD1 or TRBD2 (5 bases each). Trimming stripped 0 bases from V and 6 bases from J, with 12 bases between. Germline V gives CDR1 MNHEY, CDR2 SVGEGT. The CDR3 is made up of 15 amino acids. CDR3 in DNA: TGTGCCAGCAGTTACTCGAGGGGCATAGTCAATGAGCAGTTCTTC. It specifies CASSYSRGIVNEQFF.

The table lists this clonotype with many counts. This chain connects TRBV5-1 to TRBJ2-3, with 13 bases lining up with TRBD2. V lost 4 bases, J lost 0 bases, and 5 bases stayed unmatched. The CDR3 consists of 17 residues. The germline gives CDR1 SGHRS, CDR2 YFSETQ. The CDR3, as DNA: TGCGCCAGCAGCCTATGGACTAGCGGGAGTAGCACAGATACGCAGTATTTT. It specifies CASSLWTSGSSTDTQYF.

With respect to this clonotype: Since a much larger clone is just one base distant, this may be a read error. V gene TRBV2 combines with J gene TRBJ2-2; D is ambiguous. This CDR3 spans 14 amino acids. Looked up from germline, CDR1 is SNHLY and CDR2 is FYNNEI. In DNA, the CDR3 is TGTGTCAGCAGGAAAATCTCCTCCACCGGGGAGCTGTTTTTT. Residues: CVSRKISSTGELFF.

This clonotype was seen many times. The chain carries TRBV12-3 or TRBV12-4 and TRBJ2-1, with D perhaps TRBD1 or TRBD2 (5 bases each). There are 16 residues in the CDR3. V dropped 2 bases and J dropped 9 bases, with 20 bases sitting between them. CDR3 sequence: CASSLLTGTPCGEQFF. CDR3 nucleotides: TGTGCCAGCAGTTTACTCACCGGGACCCCCTGCGGTGAGCAGTTCTTC.

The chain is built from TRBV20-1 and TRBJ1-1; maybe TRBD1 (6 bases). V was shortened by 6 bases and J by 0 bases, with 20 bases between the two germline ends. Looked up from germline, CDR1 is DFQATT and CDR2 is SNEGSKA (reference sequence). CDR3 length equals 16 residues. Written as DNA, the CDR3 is TGCAGTGCCAGGGGTCCGGCTCCCACCTTGAACACTGAAGCTTTCTTT. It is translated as CSARGPAPTLNTEAFF.

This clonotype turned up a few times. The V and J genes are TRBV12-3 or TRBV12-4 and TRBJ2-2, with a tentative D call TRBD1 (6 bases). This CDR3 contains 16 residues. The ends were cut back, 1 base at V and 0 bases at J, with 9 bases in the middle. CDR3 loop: CASSLVRTANTGELFF. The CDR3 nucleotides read TGTGCCAGCAGTTTAGTCAGGACAGCGAACACCGGGGAGCTGTTTTTT.

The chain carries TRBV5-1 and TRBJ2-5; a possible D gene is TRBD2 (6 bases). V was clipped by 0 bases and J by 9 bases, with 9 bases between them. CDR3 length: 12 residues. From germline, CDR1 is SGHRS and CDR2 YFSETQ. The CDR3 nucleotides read TGCGCCAGCAGCTTGGACGCGGGGTCCCAGTACTTC. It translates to CASSLDAGSQYF. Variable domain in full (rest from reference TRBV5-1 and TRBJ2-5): KAGVTQTPRYLIKTRGQQVTLSCSPISGHRSVSWYQQTPGQGLQFLFEYFSETQRNKGNFPGRFSGRQFSNSRSEMNVSTLELGDSALYLCASSLDAGSQYFGPGTRLLVL.

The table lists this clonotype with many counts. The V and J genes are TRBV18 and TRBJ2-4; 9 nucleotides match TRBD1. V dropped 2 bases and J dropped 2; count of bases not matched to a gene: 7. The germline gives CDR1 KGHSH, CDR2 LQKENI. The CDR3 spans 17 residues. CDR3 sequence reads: CASSPVADRGTKNIQYF. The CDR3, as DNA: TGTGCCAGCTCACCAGTGGCGGACAGGGGAACCAAAAACATTCAGTACTTC.

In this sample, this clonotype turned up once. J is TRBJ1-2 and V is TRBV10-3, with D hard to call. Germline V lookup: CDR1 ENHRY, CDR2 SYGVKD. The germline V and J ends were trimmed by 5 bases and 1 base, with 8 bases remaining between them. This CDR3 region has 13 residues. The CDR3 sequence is CAISPGVNYGYTF. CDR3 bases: TGTGCCATCAGTCCAGGAGTTAACTATGGCTACACCTTC.

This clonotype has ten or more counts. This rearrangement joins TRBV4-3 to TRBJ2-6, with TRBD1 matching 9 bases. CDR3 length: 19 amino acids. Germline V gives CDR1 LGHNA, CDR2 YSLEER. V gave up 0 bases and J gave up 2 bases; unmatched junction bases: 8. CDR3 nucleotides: TGCGCCAGCAGCCAAGATCTAACAGGGGGCGTCCCTGGGGCCAACGTCCTGACTTTC. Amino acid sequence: CASSQDLTGGVPGANVLTF.

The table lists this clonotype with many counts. CDR3 nucleotides: TGTGCCAGCAGTACAGGGGGCTTCGGCGAGCAGTACTTC. As protein: CASSTGGFGEQYF. The rearrangement links TRBV2 to TRBJ2-7; TRBD1 matches at 9 bases. Germline loops: CDR1 SNHLY, CDR2 FYNNEI. This CDR3 region has 13 residues. The V and J ends lost 5 bases and 6 bases, in that order; junction bases with no gene match: 5.